This entry lists 15 T cell receptor beta chains sequenced from one sample in a study of T cell responses to AZD1222 COVID-19 vaccine. Assay: immunoSEQ multiplex PCR; the TCRdb copy retains only in-frame clones and omits some. The table includes roughly 150,000 clones, 90% detected once. The sample here was peripheral blood, taken 28 days after the second AZD1222 dose. The receptors originated from an adult who received the AZD1222 COVID-19 vaccine.

Turning to this clone: Other DNA sequences of this sample code for an identical CDR3. The chain is built from TRBV7-3 and TRBJ2-2, with TRBD2 as a possible D gene (5 bases). V was shortened by 2 bases and J by 4 bases, with 5 bases between the two germline ends. CDR1 is SGHTA, CDR2 FQGTGA, per germline. The length of the CDR3 is 13 residues. This CDR3 reads CASSLGSTGELFF. CDR3 bases: TGTGCCAGCAGCTTAGGGAGCACCGGGGAGCTGTTTTTT.

This sequence joins TRBV9 and TRBJ2-5, with D possibly being TRBD1 or TRBD2 (6 bases each). The CDR3 has 16 amino acids. Trimming removed 4 bases at V and 4 bases at J, with 20 bases between. Germline lookup yields CDR1 SGDLS and CDR2 YYNGEE. CDR3: CASSPLLGGGRETQYF. The CDR3 DNA reads as TGTGCCAGCAGCCCCCTCCTAGGGGGAGGTAGAGAGACCCAGTACTTC.

This sequence joins TRBV9 and TRBJ2-2, with D tentatively TRBD1 (6 bases). V dropped 4 bases and J dropped 5 bases, with 12 bases sitting between them. The CDR3 loop spans 14 amino acids. The V gene's germline CDR1 is SGDLS and CDR2 YYNGEE. CDR3 residues: CASSPQQGTGELFF. Written as DNA, the CDR3 is TGTGCCAGCAGCCCCCAACAGGGAACCGGGGAGCTGTTTTTT.

The rearrangement joins TRBV12-3 or TRBV12-4 to TRBJ1-6, with D unresolved. The CDR3 sequence is 13 residues long. V lost 8 bases and J lost 7, with 12 bases in between. CDR3 DNA sequence: TGTGCCAGCGCGGGGTCTTGGAATTCACCCCTCCACTTT. This encodes CASAGSWNSPLHF.

The chain combines TRBV20-1 with TRBJ1-3, with a weak D call TRBD1 (6 bases). The germline gives CDR1 DFQATT, CDR2 SNEGSKA (reference sequence). This CDR3 has 14 residues. Trimming removed 3 bases at V and 1 base at J, with 10 bases between. This chain's CDR3 is CSASEGQSGNTIYF. The CDR3, as DNA: TGCAGTGCTAGTGAAGGACAGTCTGGAAACACCATATATTTT.

The rearrangement links TRBV3-1 (or the pseudogene TRBV3-2) to TRBJ2-7; 8 bases match TRBD1. With V trimmed by 5 bases and J by 3 bases, 6 bases remained unmatched. Germline V lookup: CDR1 LGHDT, CDR2 YNNKEL (reference sequence). This CDR3 spans 14 amino acids. DNA of the CDR3: TGTGCCAGCAGCTTCCGGGACAGGAACTACGAGCAGTACTTC. This codes for CASSFRDRNYEQYF.

V is TRBV19 and J is TRBJ2-1, with D maybe TRBD2 (6 bases). With 11 bases removed from V and 15 bases from J, the gap between germline ends came to 14 bases. Germline loops: CDR1 LNHDA, CDR2 SQIVND (reference sequence). CDR3 length: 9 residues. CDR3 region: CAVGLKPFF. In nucleotides, the CDR3 is TGTGCCGTCGGACTAAAACCGTTCTTC.

V gene TRBV23-1 combines with J gene TRBJ2-5; 7 bases match TRBD1. TRBV23-1 is treated as an ORF (open reading frame) with a function not yet certain. The CDR3 covers 13 residues. V lost 6 bases to trimming and J lost 4 bases; unmatched junction nucleotides: 5. CDR3 protein: CASSTQGRETQYF. CDR3 nucleotide sequence: TGCGCCAGCAGCACACAGGGGAGAGAGACCCAGTACTTC.

V and J are TRBV30 and TRBJ1-2; the D gene is possibly TRBD1 (5 bases). This CDR3 contains 14 residues. Per the germline V gene, CDR1 is GTSNPN and CDR2 is SVGIG (reference sequence). V was pared by 5 bases and J by 7 bases, with 20 bases between. DNA of the CDR3: TGTGCCTGGCAACCTTGGGGCCCCCAGGGTGGCTACACCTTC. This translates into CAWQPWGPQGGYTF.

The V gene is TRBV18, the J gene TRBJ1-2; TRBD1 matches at 9 bases. The CDR3 totals 15 residues. Germline loops: CDR1 KGHSH, CDR2 LQKENI. J lost 7 bases, V lost 4 bases, and 10 bases had no gene match. CDR3 nucleotides: TGTGCCAGCTCACTCCAACGGGACAGGGAACGTGGCTACACCTTC. It yields the protein CASSLQRDRERGYTF.

V usage is TRBV20-1 and J usage is TRBJ1-4; D gene unclear. CDR3 length equals 11 residues. Germline CDR1 reads DFQATT; CDR2 reads SNEGSKA (reference sequence). V was shortened by 7 bases and J by 4 bases, with 7 bases between the two germline ends. CDR3 DNA: TGCAGTGTGCAGATTAATGAAAAACTGTTTTTT. It is translated as CSVQINEKLFF.

CDR3 amino acids: CASSLELAGDNEQFF. Written as DNA, the CDR3 is TGTGCCAGCAGTTTAGAGCTAGCGGGGGACAATGAGCAGTTCTTC. This sequence joins TRBV28 and TRBJ2-1; 10 nucleotides line up with TRBD2. CDR3 length: 15 residues. V lost 2 bases, J lost 5 bases, and 3 bases stayed unmatched. Germline CDR1 and CDR2: MDHEN and SYDVKM.

This chain joins TRBV6-5 and TRBJ2-7; maybe TRBD2 (5 bases). This CDR3 comprises 13 residues. V was pared by 7 bases and J by 5 bases, with 15 bases between. The germline gives CDR1 MNHEY, CDR2 SVGAGI. The CDR3 nucleotides are TGTGCCAGCACGGAGGCTAGCCAAAACGAGCAGTACTTC. Translated: CASTEASQNEQYF.

The genes are TRBV18 and TRBJ2-3; D is undetermined. Germline CDR1 reads KGHSH; CDR2 reads LQKENI. The length of the CDR3 is 12 residues. The ends were cut back, 5 bases at V and 2 bases at J, with 5 bases in the middle. This CDR3 reads CASSGDTDTQYF. In DNA form, the CDR3 reads TGTGCCAGCTCAGGGGACACAGATACGCAGTATTTT.

The sample holds one count of this clone. This chain joins TRBV19 and TRBJ2-1; 7 bases fit TRBD2. Germline loops: CDR1 LNHDA, CDR2 SQIVND (reference sequence). CDR3 length: 14 amino acids. Trimming removed 10 bases from V and 0 bases from J; junction bases left unmatched: 6. Written as DNA, the CDR3 is TGTGCCACCCACACGGGGGGCTCCTACAATGAGCAGTTCTTC. As protein: CATHTGGSYNEQFF. The whole variable domain, remainder taken from reference TRBV19 and TRBJ2-1, is DGGITQSPKYLFRKEGQNVTLSCEQNLNHDAMYWYRQDPGQGLRLIYYSQIVNDFQKGDIAEGYSVSREKKESFPLTVTSAQKNPTAFYLCATHTGGSYNEQFFGPGTRLTVL.